A single TCR beta chain is shown here with its context. Its antigen remains undetermined. Per-base qualities were not stored, and no clone one base away is much larger. Including the terminal cysteine and phenylalanine, the CDR3 comprises 14 residues. Only the CDR3 DNA stays, 42 bases, in frame from base 1. Relative to germline, V is missing 4 bases and J is missing 1 base, with 5 bases of the junction outside any gene match. Via the germline V gene, CDR1 is SQVTM and CDR2 ANQGSEA. The entry originates in a study of CD8 T cells in ankylosing spondylitis (dated by TCRdb to about 2017). Study-level background: T cell receptor beta repertoires were profiled in healthy donors and ankylosing spondylitis patients so that disease-linked TCR variants could be found. In total, the full study cohort was made up of approximately 99 healthy donors and 20 to 25 ankylosing spondylitis patients. Samples of peripheral blood were taken, and for ankylosing spondylitis patients, synovial fluid was collected as well. General findings and caveats noted by the study authors: Some TCR beta motif variants had previously been reported in synovial fluid and blood of reactive arthritis patients, which suggested common disease-initiation mechanisms. A CD8+ phenotype was shown by the disease-linked clones, which were found at relatively low frequencies in peripheral blood. According to the report, matched synovial fluid samples from ankylosing spondylitis patients were significantly enriched for the disease-linked clones. A TCR beta motif of several highly homologous amino acid variants appeared characteristic of blood from ankylosing spondylitis patients.

Synovial fluid samples were paired with blood samples taken from the same ankylosing spondylitis patients. Sequenced using an Illumina HiSeq 2500. TCR beta libraries were prepared by quantitative 5'-RACE with molecular barcodes. The published analysis was carried out like this. To identify disease-linked TCR variants, a new computational method was used, one built on a probabilistic model of VDJ rearrangement. TCRdb cleaned the public reads at Q25 with fastp, built clones with MiXCR and kept in-frame beta chains. One record per CDR3 amino acid sequence lists the most common genes and DNA. V and J calls and clone size were set by TCRdb, not the authors. The sample table contains 100,000 or so distinct CDR3 sequences; only one count was recorded for approximately 25% of them. The top ten constitute 10% to 15% of the sample.

Material: synovial fluid, either unsorted or a sorted T cell fraction (not recorded which). The sequence was obtained from a male donor with ankylosing spondylitis. The sequence links TRBV29-1 to TRBJ2-3; 7 bases in the junction line up with TRBD1. CDR3 loop: CSVGGGGGTDTQYF. The DNA reads TGCAGCGTTGGAGGGGGCGGTGGCACAGATACGCAGTATTTT.